This T cell receptor (beta chain) was observed in a study of cytomegalovirus exposure and HLA in healthy donors. In the case of this clone: Antigen: not known.

Vbeta (60) and Jbeta (13) primers were used in the PCR. Profiling relied on immunoSEQ multiplex PCR, and the TCRdb table lists in-frame clones only, not all of them. Listed are approximately 110,000 clones; 0.55% to 0.65% falls within the top ten. Whole-study results and caveats: Most TCR sequences proved rare, with some public TCRs found in many donors.

The germline V and J ends were trimmed by 4 bases and 2 bases, with 22 bases remaining between them. Germline CDR1 is SGHRS and CDR2 is YFSETQ. The CDR3 runs to 19 residues. This clonotype was obtained from a man aged 45-65 years in good health and CMV-seronegative. The V call is TRBV5-1, the J call TRBJ2-6; maybe TRBD1 (6 bases). The sample taken for sequencing was PBMCs. Here the CDR3 reads CASSLRDTARVPGANVLTF. In DNA form, the CDR3 reads TGCGCCAGCAGCCTCCGGGACACAGCACGGGTCCCTGGGGCCAACGTCCTGACTTTC.